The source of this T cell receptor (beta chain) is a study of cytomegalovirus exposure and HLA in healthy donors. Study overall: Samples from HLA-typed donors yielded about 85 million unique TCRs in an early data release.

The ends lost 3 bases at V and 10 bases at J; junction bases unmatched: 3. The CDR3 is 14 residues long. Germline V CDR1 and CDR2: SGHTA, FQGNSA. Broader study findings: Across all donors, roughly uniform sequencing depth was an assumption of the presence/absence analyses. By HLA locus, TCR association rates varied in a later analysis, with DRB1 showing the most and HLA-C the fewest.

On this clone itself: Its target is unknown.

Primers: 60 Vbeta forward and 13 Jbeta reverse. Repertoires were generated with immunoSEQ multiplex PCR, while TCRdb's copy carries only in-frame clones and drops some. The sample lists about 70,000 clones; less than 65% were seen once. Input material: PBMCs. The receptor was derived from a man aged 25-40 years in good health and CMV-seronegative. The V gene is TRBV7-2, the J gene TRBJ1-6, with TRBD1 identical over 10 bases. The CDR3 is CASSFDRGLSPLHF. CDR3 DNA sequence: TGTGCCAGCAGCTTCGACAGGGGGCTCTCACCCCTCCACTTT. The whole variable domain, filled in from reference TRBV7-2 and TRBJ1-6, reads GAGVSQSPSNKVTEKGKDVELRCDPISGHTALYWYRQSLGQGLEFLIYFQGNSAPDKSGLPSDRFSAERTGGSVSTLTIQRTQQEDSAVYLCASSFDRGLSPLHFGNGTRLTVT.